This T cell receptor (beta chain) was sequenced during a study of Ad26.COV2.S vaccination and SARS-CoV-2 variants. Study-wide results and caveats: Following vaccination, spike-specific CD8+ and CD4+ T cell responses reportedly exhibited substantial breadth.

The CDR3 spans 13 residues. The V and J ends lost 2 bases and 4 bases respectively, with 6 bases between them. Germline values: CDR1 SGHTA, CDR2 FQGTGA. Remarks on this clone: No antigen is known for it.

The treatment was: around 19 received Ad26.COV2.S at low or high dose, single or two shots; five or six received placebo; per-sample allocation not given. Sampling happened 63 days after the first vaccine or placebo injection. An adult aged 18-55 years in Boston served as the donor. An Ad26 vector expressing Wuhan-strain SARS-CoV-2 spike served as the vaccine. The repertoire was sequenced with immunoSEQ multiplex PCR; TCRdb's copy has only in-frame clones and lacks some. The data contain hundreds of thousands of clones, around nine tenths of them singletons. The sample in question was peripheral blood, obtained in a trial of Ad26.COV2.S vaccine versus placebo. This chain links TRBV7-3 with TRBJ1-5; no definite D call. The clonotype comes from a person between 18 and 59 years old who received the Ad26.COV2.S COVID-19 vaccine or a placebo. CDR3 region: CASSLFENQPQHF. Written as DNA, the CDR3 is TGTGCCAGCAGCTTATTTGAGAATCAGCCCCAGCATTTT.